This entry describes one T cell receptor (beta chain). The antigen is undetermined. CD45RO-negative, CCR7-selected cells formed the naive CD8 fraction, which excluded terminally differentiated effector memory CD45RA+ cells. The data were taken from a study of shared clonotypes between healthy human individuals. Study overall: CD4 naive cells filled three plates per donor, CD4 memory three, CD8 naive two and CD8 memory one. Notes on the study in general: Four donors shared approximately 5% of their naive CD4 clonotypes. Clonotypes not shared had lower generation probabilities than those common to all four donors.

Assay: immunoSEQ multiplex PCR; the TCRdb copy retains only in-frame clones and omits some. Here the sample spans more than 550,000 clones, approximately 90% being singletons. Per the germline V gene, CDR1 is SNHLY and CDR2 is FYNNEI. V dropped 4 bases and J dropped 6 bases, with 13 bases sitting between them. The CDR3 extends over 14 amino acids. The receptor was isolated from a man between 25 and 39 years old in good health. The V gene is TRBV2, the J gene TRBJ1-5; no firm D call. Sequencing was performed on naive CD8+ T cells sorted from blood. CDR3 DNA: TGTGCCAGCAGTGGGCAATCCGTGGGTCAGCCCCAGCATTTT. Translating it yields CASSGQSVGQPQHF.